Listed here are 19 T cell receptor beta chains from one sample, sequenced in a study of shared clonotypes between healthy human individuals. Method: immunoSEQ multiplex PCR; TCRdb's copy keeps in-frame clones and lacks some. The sample carries approximately 980,000 clones, around three quarters recorded once. Sequenced: memory CD4+ T cells sorted from blood. The subset denotes: CD45RA-negative fraction. The source of these receptors is a man aged 18 to 35 in good health.

This rearrangement joins TRBV7-8 to TRBJ1-4; D not certain. This CDR3 has 15 amino acids. Trimming removed 1 base at V and 4 bases at J, with 10 bases between. Germline CDR1 is SGHVS and CDR2 is FQNEAQ. The CDR3 DNA sequence: TGTGCCAGCAGCTTAGACGCTACTTTTAATGAAAAACTGTTTTTT. Translation: CASSLDATFNEKLFF. The variable domain in full, completed from reference TRBV7-8 and TRBJ1-4, reads GAGVSQSPRYKVAKRGQDVALRCDPISGHVSLFWYQQALGQGPEFLTYFQNEAQLDKSGLPSDRFFAERPEGSVSTLKIQRTQQEDSAVYLCASSLDATFNEKLFFGSGTQLSVL.

J is TRBJ2-5 and V is TRBV5-1; 13 positions match TRBD2. V dropped 4 bases and J dropped 5; count of bases not matched to a gene: 8. CDR1 is SGHRS and CDR2 is YFSETQ in the germline V gene. CDR3 length: 16 residues. Written as DNA, the CDR3 is TGCGCCAGCAGCCCGCGACTAGCGGGGGGTCGGGAGACCCAGTACTTC. Its translation is CASSPRLAGGRETQYF.

The chain recombines TRBV5-1 with TRBJ1-4; D gene uncertain. The CDR3 length is 14 residues. CDR1 is SGHRS and CDR2 is YFSETQ in the germline V gene. V was cut by 1 base and J by 6 bases, with 10 bases left in between. The CDR3: CASSLWVGDEKLFF. The CDR3 DNA is TGCGCCAGCAGCTTGTGGGTTGGGGATGAAAAACTGTTTTTT.

This clone has more than one count but fewer than ten. The CDR3 is CASSLAGSSYNEQFF. CDR3 bases: TGTGCCAGCAGCTTAGCAGGCAGCTCCTACAATGAGCAGTTCTTC. The chain links TRBV11-3 to TRBJ2-1; D unresolved. Trimming removed 1 base from V and 0 bases from J, with 7 bases in between. Per germline, CDR1 SGHNT and CDR2 YENEEA. The CDR3 length is 15 residues.

This chain uses TRBV5-1 with TRBJ1-2; 10 nucleotides line up with TRBD1. The V gene's germline CDR1 is SGHRS and CDR2 YFSETQ. J gave up 6 bases and V 3 bases, and 2 bases lay outside the gene matches. The CDR3 is 13 residues long. Written as DNA, the CDR3 is TGCGCCAGCAGCTACGGACAGGGGGATGGCTACACCTTC. Translation gives CASSYGQGDGYTF.

Details on this clone: Distinct nucleotide sequences in the sample also encode this CDR3. This chain links TRBV18 with TRBJ2-3; no clear D gene. V was shortened by 4 bases and J by 4 bases, with 6 bases between the two germline ends. CDR1 and CDR2 from the germline V gene are KGHSH and LQKENI. This CDR3 region has 12 residues. CDR3 in amino acids: CASSRGADTQYF. The CDR3 DNA follows: TGTGCCAGCTCACGAGGTGCAGATACGCAGTATTTT.

The J gene is TRBJ2-1, the V gene TRBV4-3; TRBD2 agrees at 7 bases. The germline CDR1 and CDR2 sequences are LGHNA and YSLEER. This CDR3 has 15 amino acids. V gave up 4 bases and J gave up 8 bases; unmatched junction bases: 11. The chain's CDR3 is CASSPGWGLSDEQFF. The CDR3 DNA sequence: TGCGCCAGCAGCCCTGGGTGGGGACTATCCGATGAGCAGTTCTTC.

The genes are TRBV14 and TRBJ2-3, with 9 bases lining up with TRBD2. The CDR3 runs 17 residues. Trimming took 4 bases from V and 2 from J; bases not matched to a gene: 10. Looked up from germline, CDR1 is SGHDN and CDR2 is FVKESK. CDR3 protein: CASSPLGLAGFTDTQYF. The CDR3 DNA reads as TGTGCCAGCAGCCCCCTCGGGCTAGCGGGGTTCACAGATACGCAGTATTTT.

This chain uses TRBV7-2 with TRBJ1-2; perhaps TRBD1 as D (6 bases). The germline CDR1 and CDR2 sequences are SGHTA and FQGNSA. This CDR3 is built from 15 residues. V was clipped by 5 bases and J by 8 bases, with 21 bases between them. The CDR3 DNA reads as TGTGCCAGCAGCCCTGGAATCCCAGGGGAAAAAGGCTACACCTTC. Encoded protein: CASSPGIPGEKGYTF.

The chain carries TRBV28 and TRBJ2-1; D may be TRBD1 or TRBD2 (7 bases each). The germline V and J ends were trimmed by 2 bases and 2 bases, with 10 bases remaining between them. Germline assignment: CDR1 MDHEN and CDR2 SYDVKM. There are 15 residues in the CDR3. CDR3 coding DNA: TGTGCCAGCAGTTTAGCAGGGGGGGCCTACAATGAGCAGTTCTTC. Encoded protein: CASSLAGGAYNEQFF. Full variable domain (outside the CDR3, taken from reference TRBV28 and TRBJ2-1): DVKVTQSSRYLVKRTGEKVFLECVQDMDHENMFWYRQDPGLGLRLIYFSYDVKMKEKGDIPEGYSVSREKKERFSLILESASTNQTSMYLCASSLAGGAYNEQFFGPGTRLTVL.

The chain links TRBV6-5 to TRBJ1-1; D is unresolved. Trimming took 1 base from V and 1 from J, leaving 13 bases between them. Germline V CDR1 and CDR2: MNHEY, SVGAGI. The CDR3 consists of 16 residues. CDR3 in amino acids: CASSYLKSGENTEAFF. CDR3 DNA sequence: TGTGCCAGCAGTTACTTAAAATCCGGGGAGAACACTGAAGCTTTCTTT.

V gene TRBV11-2 combines with J gene TRBJ1-1; maybe TRBD1 (6 bases). Germline CDR1 reads SGHAT; CDR2 reads FQNNGV. Trimming cost V 5 bases and J 1 base, with 8 bases left between them. The CDR3 consists of 13 residues. CDR3 region: CASSRQENTEAFF. CDR3 in DNA: TGTGCCAGCAGCCGACAGGAGAACACTGAAGCTTTCTTT. The full variable domain, its missing parts supplied by reference TRBV11-2 and TRBJ1-1, is EAGVAQSPRYKIIEKRQSVAFWCNPISGHATLYWYQQILGQGPKLLIQFQNNGVVDDSQLPKDRFSAERLKGVDSTLKIQPAKLEDSAVYLCASSRQENTEAFFGQGTRLTVV.

This clone was seen only a few times. The chain carries TRBV2 and TRBJ1-2, with TRBD1 as a possible D gene (6 bases). This CDR3 comprises 15 residues. Looked up from germline, CDR1 is SNHLY and CDR2 is FYNNEI. The V end lost 6 bases, the J end lost 4 bases, and 18 bases lay between the germline ends. The CDR3 is CASRDKDSNIYGYTF. In nucleotides, the CDR3 is TGTGCCAGCAGAGACAAGGACAGCAATATCTATGGCTACACCTTC.

Many counts were recorded for this clone. The chain combines TRBV6-1 with TRBJ2-7, with TRBD2 identical over 9 bases. Trimming cost V 6 bases and J 3 bases; bases outside gene matches: 0. CDR3 length: 12 amino acids. Germline V gene lookup returns CDR1 MNHNS and CDR2 SASEGT. The CDR3 nucleotides are TGTGCCAGCAGAGCGGGAGGCTACGAGCAGTACTTC. It translates to CASRAGGYEQYF.

Of note for this clone: This sample also contains other DNA sequences that code for the same CDR3. The V call is TRBV29-1, the J call TRBJ2-7; D not certain. Trimming left V 3 bases short and J 2 bases short, with 8 bases between. Per the germline V gene, CDR1 is SQVTM and CDR2 is ANQGSEA. This CDR3 has 12 amino acids. The CDR3 DNA is TGCAGCGTTGACGATTCGGCCTACGAGCAGTACTTC. It codes for CSVDDSAYEQYF.

This clone was observed a single time. This sequence joins TRBV11-1 and TRBJ2-3; TRBD2 is a possible D gene (6 bases). This CDR3 spans 13 amino acids. Per the germline V gene, CDR1 is SGHAT and CDR2 is FQDESV (reference sequence). The ends were cut back, 6 bases at V and 8 bases at J, with 15 bases in the middle. CDR3 region: CASRPPMGGTQYF. As DNA, the CDR3 is TGTGCCAGCAGACCACCAATGGGGGGTACGCAGTATTTT.

Concerning this clone itself: Within the sample, other DNA sequences also encode this same CDR3. The chain uses TRBV28 and TRBJ1-5; TRBD1 is a possible D gene (6 bases). Germline V gives CDR1 MDHEN, CDR2 SYDVKM. The CDR3 has 13 residues. Trimming removed 4 bases at V and 5 bases at J, with 9 bases between. The CDR3 loop is CASSSGGYQPQHF. The CDR3 coding sequence is TGTGCCAGCAGTTCTGGGGGCTATCAGCCCCAGCATTTT.

The chain has TRBV2 and TRBJ1-5; 10 bases are a match to TRBD1. The CDR3 runs 17 residues. Germline V gene data show CDR1 as SNHLY and CDR2 as FYNNEI. Unmatched junction bases numbered 10, after V lost 6 bases and J lost 2 bases. CDR3 bases: TGTGCCAGCAGCGCCGACAGGGGGCTGATCGGCAATCAGCCCCAGCATTTT. Translating gives CASSADRGLIGNQPQHF.

The table lists this clone with a few counts. The V and J genes are TRBV18 and TRBJ2-5; no clear D gene. The length of the CDR3 is 14 residues. V lost 6 bases, J lost 2 bases, and 13 bases lay in between. The V gene's germline CDR1 is KGHSH and CDR2 LQKENI. CDR3 sequence (DNA): TGTGCCAGCTCCCTCCGTGGCGGACAAGAGACCCAGTACTTC. It specifies CASSLRGGQETQYF.